A selection of T cell receptor beta chains follows, all from one sample in a study of control samples from healthy donors and cancer patients. Clones were sequenced by immunoSEQ multiplex PCR, and TCRdb holds only the in-frame ones, with some missing. The sample yields 60,000 to 80,000 clones, roughly 87% seen once. Sequenced sample: blood. These receptors came from a woman between 45 and 65 years old in good health. CDR3s include the opening cysteine and the closing phenylalanine or tryptophan. Each record gives: J gene, V gene, D gene, clone size, CDR3 DNA, CDR3 protein. The D gene is left open where the match is weak. Expanded clones get a size class; other rows say once, few or many, or leave the size out.

J gene: TRBJ2-7; V gene: TRBV18; D gene: TRBD1; clone size: .; CDR3 DNA: TGTGCCAGCTCCGCCGGGACAGGGCCGAGGGTTGGGCAGTACTTC; CDR3 protein: CASSAGTGPRVGQYF
J gene: TRBJ1-1; V gene: TRBV5-4; D gene: .; clone size: once; CDR3 DNA: TGTGCCAGCAGCTTTGAATCGAACACTGAAGCTTTCTTT; CDR3 protein: CASSFESNTEAFF
J gene: TRBJ2-1; V gene: TRBV27; D gene: TRBD1; clone size: .; CDR3 DNA: TGTGCCAGCAGTTCCACGGACAGGGTGCTCTACAATGAGCAGTTCTTC; CDR3 protein: CASSSTDRVLYNEQFF
J gene: TRBJ1-5; V gene: TRBV19; D gene: TRBD1; clone size: .; CDR3 DNA: TGTGCCAGTAGTATAGAAGGGGGCCATCAGCCCCAGCATTTT; CDR3 protein: CASSIEGGHQPQHF
J gene: TRBJ2-1; V gene: TRBV29-1; D gene: TRBD2; clone size: .; CDR3 DNA: TGCAGGGGATCGGGGGGAATCGATGAGCAGTTCTTC; CDR3 protein: CRGSGGIDEQFF
J gene: TRBJ1-5; V gene: TRBV15; D gene: TRBD1; clone size: .; CDR3 DNA: TGTGCCACCAGCAGTCAGGGGGATCAGCCCCAGCATTTT; CDR3 protein: CATSSQGDQPQHF
J gene: TRBJ1-4; V gene: TRBV4-1; D gene: .; clone size: .; CDR3 DNA: TGCGCCAGCAGCCAGGGGCTGGGGAATGAAAAACTGTTTTTT; CDR3 protein: CASSQGLGNEKLFF
J gene: TRBJ1-1; V gene: TRBV3-1/TRBV3-2; D gene: .; clone size: .; CDR3 DNA: TGTGCCAGCAGCCAAATTTTACGTGGGGCAACTGAAGCTTTCTTT; CDR3 protein: CASSQILRGATEAFF
J gene: TRBJ1-2; V gene: TRBV7-9; D gene: .; clone size: once; CDR3 DNA: TGTGCCAGCAGCTTAGCCGGGAGCTCATACTATGGCTACACCTTC; CDR3 protein: CASSLAGSSYYGYTF
J gene: TRBJ2-5; V gene: TRBV9; D gene: .; clone size: .; CDR3 DNA: TGTGCCAGCAGCGTAGGCCAGAGGGATGGGGAGACCCAGTACTTC; CDR3 protein: CASSVGQRDGETQYF
J gene: TRBJ2-5; V gene: TRBV24-1; D gene: TRBD2; clone size: .; CDR3 DNA: TGTGCCACCAGTGACAGCTCTCGTCCTAGCGGGTTCCAAGAGACCCAGTACTTC; CDR3 protein: CATSDSSRPSGFQETQYF
J gene: TRBJ2-5; V gene: TRBV29-1; D gene: TRBD2; clone size: .; CDR3 DNA: TGCAGCGCCGGGACTAGCGGAGAGACCCAGTACTTC; CDR3 protein: CSAGTSGETQYF
J gene: TRBJ2-2; V gene: TRBV28; D gene: TRBD2; clone size: .; CDR3 DNA: TGTGCCAGCAACAGGCGGGGGGTGAACACCGGGGAGCTGTTTTTT; CDR3 protein: CASNRRGVNTGELFF
J gene: TRBJ1-1; V gene: TRBV6-5; D gene: .; clone size: .; CDR3 DNA: TGTGCCAGCAGTTTACAGGGTAGAGCTGAAGCTTTCTTT; CDR3 protein: CASSLQGRAEAFF
J gene: TRBJ2-5; V gene: TRBV6-5; D gene: .; clone size: .; CDR3 DNA: TGTGCCAGCAGTTACTCGAGGGGTGGTCAAGAGACCCAGTACTTC; CDR3 protein: CASSYSRGGQETQYF
J gene: TRBJ2-7; V gene: TRBV4-2; D gene: TRBD2; clone size: .; CDR3 DNA: TGTGCCAGCAGCCAAGGAATGGCGGGAGGGTATTACGAGCAGTACTTC; CDR3 protein: CASSQGMAGGYYEQYF
J gene: TRBJ1-2; V gene: TRBV7-9; D gene: .; clone size: .; CDR3 DNA: TGTGCCAGCAGCTACCTAGCAGGGGAGGACGGCTACACCTTC; CDR3 protein: CASSYLAGEDGYTF
J gene: TRBJ1-1; V gene: TRBV27; D gene: TRBD1; clone size: .; CDR3 DNA: TGTGCCAGCAGTTTCAGGACAGGGGGAATAAACACTGAAGCTTTCTTT; CDR3 protein: CASSFRTGGINTEAFF
J gene: TRBJ2-5; V gene: TRBV6-5; D gene: TRBD2; clone size: .; CDR3 DNA: TGTGCCAGCAGTTCCGGACTAGCGGGAGGAAGAGGGACCCAGTACTTC; CDR3 protein: CASSSGLAGGRGTQYF
J gene: TRBJ1-4; V gene: TRBV25-1; D gene: .; clone size: .; CDR3 DNA: TGTGCCAGCAGTGTTTACCAGGGCCCAACTAATGAAAAACTGTTTTTT; CDR3 protein: CASSVYQGPTNEKLFF
J gene: TRBJ2-1; V gene: TRBV5-4; D gene: TRBD2; clone size: .; CDR3 DNA: TGTGCCAGCAGCCAGACTAGCGGGAGGGAAGAGCAGTTCTTC; CDR3 protein: CASSQTSGREEQFF
J gene: TRBJ2-2; V gene: TRBV5-1; D gene: .; clone size: .; CDR3 DNA: TGCGCCAGCAGCTACACACCGAACACCGGGGAGCTGTTTTTT; CDR3 protein: CASSYTPNTGELFF
J gene: TRBJ2-1; V gene: TRBV5-4; D gene: TRBD2; clone size: .; CDR3 DNA: TGTGCCAGCAGTCGATCGGGACTATGGGACAATGAGCAGTTCTTC; CDR3 protein: CASSRSGLWDNEQFF
J gene: TRBJ2-2; V gene: TRBV4-2; D gene: .; clone size: .; CDR3 DNA: TGTGCCAGCAGCCCCCGTGAGAACACCGGGGAGCTGTTTTTT; CDR3 protein: CASSPRENTGELFF
J gene: TRBJ2-6; V gene: TRBV5-1; D gene: .; clone size: .; CDR3 DNA: TGCGCCAGCAGCTTGGACAGGGCTGGGGCCAACGTCCTGACTTTC; CDR3 protein: CASSLDRAGANVLTF
J gene: TRBJ2-7; V gene: TRBV27; D gene: .; clone size: .; CDR3 DNA: TGTGCCAGCAGCCTGAGACTCGGCCCCTCCTACGAGCAGTACTTC; CDR3 protein: CASSLRLGPSYEQYF
J gene: TRBJ1-5; V gene: TRBV24-1; D gene: .; clone size: .; CDR3 DNA: TGTGCCACCAGTCTAGGGGGCAATCAGCCCCAGCATTTT; CDR3 protein: CATSLGGNQPQHF
J gene: TRBJ2-7; V gene: TRBV19; D gene: .; clone size: .; CDR3 DNA: TGTGCCAGTAGTATAGGAATAGAGCAGTACTTC; CDR3 protein: CASSIGIEQYF
J gene: TRBJ2-1; V gene: TRBV6-6; D gene: .; clone size: .; CDR3 DNA: TGTGCCAGCAGTTCCAATCAAGCGGCCTCCTACAATGAGCAGTTCTTC; CDR3 protein: CASSSNQAASYNEQFF
J gene: TRBJ1-1; V gene: TRBV5-1; D gene: .; clone size: .; CDR3 DNA: TGCGCCAGCAGCTTGCCTGGCACTGAAGCTTTCTTT; CDR3 protein: CASSLPGTEAFF
J gene: TRBJ2-1; V gene: TRBV9; D gene: .; clone size: few; CDR3 DNA: TGTGCCAGCAGCGCAACCCTCCGAGGTCGGAGCTCCTACAATGAGCAGTTCTTC; CDR3 protein: CASSATLRGRSSYNEQFF
J gene: TRBJ2-7; V gene: TRBV7-2; D gene: TRBD1; clone size: .; CDR3 DNA: TGTGCCAGCAGCTCCTACCTCCGGGACAGGTCATCCCTTGCCTACGAGCAGTACTTC; CDR3 protein: CASSSYLRDRSSLAYEQYF
J gene: TRBJ2-3; V gene: TRBV11-2; D gene: TRBD2; clone size: .; CDR3 DNA: TGTGCCAGCAAAGCGACTAGCGGCACAGATACGCAGTATTTT; CDR3 protein: CASKATSGTDTQYF
J gene: TRBJ1-5; V gene: TRBV30; D gene: .; clone size: .; CDR3 DNA: TGTGCCTGGAGTAAAACTCCGGGCGGTCAGCCCCAGCATTTT; CDR3 protein: CAWSKTPGGQPQHF
J gene: TRBJ2-3; V gene: TRBV7-3; D gene: .; clone size: .; CDR3 DNA: TGTGCCAGCAGCTTAGTAGGGAGCACAGATACGCAGTATTTT; CDR3 protein: CASSLVGSTDTQYF
J gene: TRBJ2-7; V gene: TRBV6-5; D gene: .; clone size: few; CDR3 DNA: TGTGCCAGCAGTAATGGGGGGGGCCCCTACGAGCAGTACTTC; CDR3 protein: CASSNGGGPYEQYF
J gene: TRBJ2-3; V gene: TRBV11-2; D gene: TRBD2; clone size: .; CDR3 DNA: TGTGCCAGCAGCTTACGGGCGGGAGCGGGACGCACAGATACGCAGTATTTT; CDR3 protein: CASSLRAGAGRTDTQYF
J gene: TRBJ1-2; V gene: TRBV6-5; D gene: TRBD1; clone size: .; CDR3 DNA: TGTGCCAGCACACAAACGACAGGGTCTGGCTACACCTTC; CDR3 protein: CASTQTTGSGYTF
J gene: TRBJ1-2; V gene: TRBV5-1; D gene: TRBD1; clone size: .; CDR3 DNA: TGCGCCAGCAGCGAGGGACAGTACTATGGCTACACCTTC; CDR3 protein: CASSEGQYYGYTF
J gene: TRBJ2-1; V gene: TRBV6-1; D gene: .; clone size: .; CDR3 DNA: TGTGCCAGCAGTGAAAGGTTAAACCCCGGGGGCTTGCACAATGAGCAGTTCTTC; CDR3 protein: CASSERLNPGGLHNEQFF
J gene: TRBJ1-6; V gene: TRBV6-4; D gene: .; clone size: .; CDR3 DNA: TGTGCCAGCAGTGACTCGATACACTGGCCGACCGTGAATGGCTCCTATAATTCACCCCTCCACTTT; CDR3 protein: CASSDSIHWPTVNGSYNSPLHF
J gene: TRBJ2-5; V gene: TRBV6-5; D gene: TRBD2; clone size: once; CDR3 DNA: TGTGCCAGCAGTCTGGGACTACAAGAGACCCAGTACTTC; CDR3 protein: CASSLGLQETQYF
J gene: TRBJ2-1; V gene: TRBV18; D gene: TRBD2; clone size: .; CDR3 DNA: TGTGCCAGCTCACCACCGGGACTAGCGGTCGACAATGAGCAGTTCTTC; CDR3 protein: CASSPPGLAVDNEQFF
J gene: TRBJ2-1; V gene: TRBV5-1; D gene: .; clone size: .; CDR3 DNA: TGCGCCAGCAGCTTGGCTGGGGGGTATAGTGAGCAGTTCTTC; CDR3 protein: CASSLAGGYSEQFF
J gene: TRBJ2-7; V gene: TRBV3-1/TRBV3-2; D gene: TRBD1; clone size: .; CDR3 DNA: TGTGCCAGCAGCCAAGGGTGGGGACAGAAACACTCCTACGAGCAGTACTTC; CDR3 protein: CASSQGWGQKHSYEQYF